This T cell receptor (beta chain) was retrieved from a study of early T cells in non-severe SARS-CoV-2 infection. The wider study: Unpaired chains resulted from sequencing bulk RNA of unsorted whole blood.

The library protocol tagged individual cDNA molecules with unique molecular identifiers. Via MiXCR, TCRdb re-called the 5' RACE reads, giving one row per CDR3 protein. The sample lists about 90,000 distinct CDR3 sequences, roughly 12% occurring once. Regarding this clonotype: Its antigen is unidentified.

In germline, CDR1 is SGHAT, CDR2 FQNNGV. The germline V and J ends were trimmed by 6 bases and 2 bases, with 5 bases remaining between them. The CDR3 contains 11 residues. Broader study findings: Private and CD4 specificities were missed by VDJdb matching, skewed to anti-spike CD8.

The rearrangement links TRBV11-2 to TRBJ2-7; D gene uncertain. This TCR was recovered from an adult who was a healthcare worker with PCR-confirmed SARS-CoV-2 infection or an uninfected control (not recorded which). The material was whole blood, obtained at baseline. In DNA form, the CDR3 reads TGTGCCAGCAGTTATACCTACGAGCAGTACTTC. Its protein product is CASSYTYEQYF.